Following are 9 T cell receptor beta chains from one sample sequenced in a study of CD8+ T cells in alopecia areata. Treatment of the sample: oral pan-JAK inhibitor, 5-10 mg twice daily. Reverse transcribed after extraction, RNA yielded cDNA as the sequencing template. TCRdb keeps only in-frame clones here, not all; method: immunoSEQ multiplex PCR. The sample includes 180,000 or so clones, 40% to 55% of them seen just once. The source was CD8+ T cells sorted from blood, collected between weeks 51 and 54, from a patient treated with tofacitinib. Every receptor here comes from a human donor with alopecia areata.

The chain has TRBV27 and TRBJ1-2; 7 positions agree with TRBD1. The CDR3 runs 17 residues. After removal of 2 bases from V and 3 bases from J, the junction contained 12 bases not matched to a gene. Germline lookup yields CDR1 MNHEY and CDR2 SMNVEV (reference sequence). Written as DNA, the CDR3 is TGTGCCAGCAGTTTAGGCGGGGGGACAGCCTTAGACTATGGCTACACCTTC. Protein sequence: CASSLGGGTALDYGYTF.

This sequence joins TRBV4-1 and TRBJ1-1, with unresolved D. This CDR3 is built from 14 residues. Germline V gene sequence: CDR1 MGHRA, CDR2 YSYEKL. Trimming took off 0 bases at V and 6 bases at J, with 11 bases between the two ends. The DNA of the CDR3 is TGCGCCAGCAGCCAAGATCCCCGAAACGCTGAAGCTTTCTTT. Translation gives CASSQDPRNAEAFF.

On this clone itself: An end of the junction differs from the germline gene, which may be a read error. The gene calls are TRBV7-7 and TRBJ2-3, with a tentative D call TRBD1 (5 bases). This CDR3 contains 13 residues. Germline V lookup: CDR1 SSHAT, CDR2 FNYEAQ (reference sequence). The CDR3 loop reads CASSPLGADTQYF. In nucleotides, the CDR3 is TGTGCTAGCAGCCCCTTAGGGGCCGATACGCAGTATTTT.

Details on this clone: The same CDR3 also results from other DNA sequences found in this sample. V is TRBV6-5 and J is TRBJ1-1; 10 bases match TRBD1. CDR1 is MNHEY, CDR2 SVGAGI, per germline. The CDR3 spans 13 residues. J lost 5 bases, V lost 6 bases, and 3 bases had no gene match. DNA for the CDR3: TGTGCCAGCAGGACAGGGGGCGATACTGAAGCTTTCTTT. Its translation is CASRTGGDTEAFF.

This clone was counted between two and nine times. The chain employs TRBV13 and TRBJ1-6; 9 bases align to TRBD1. The V gene end was trimmed by 0 bases and the J gene end by 14 bases; junction bases not matched to a gene: 11. The CDR3 has 16 residues. In germline, CDR1 is PRHDT, CDR2 FYEKMQ (reference sequence). Here the CDR3 reads CASSLGPGTGRLSLHF. CDR3 in DNA: TGTGCCAGCAGCTTAGGCCCTGGGACAGGGCGGTTATCCCTCCACTTT.

This clone turned up a few times. This chain joins TRBV27 and TRBJ2-7; D gene ambiguous. Per germline, CDR1 MNHEY and CDR2 SMNVEV (reference sequence). With 5 bases removed from V and 0 bases from J, the gap between germline ends came to 11 bases. The CDR3 is 14 residues long. In DNA form, the CDR3 reads TGTGCCAGCAGTGCCGGACGTGGCTCCTACGAGCAGTACTTC. This gives the protein CASSAGRGSYEQYF.

V is TRBV9 and J is TRBJ1-6; D not certain. Trimming took off 2 bases at V and 7 bases at J, with 4 bases between the two ends. CDR1 SGDLS and CDR2 YYNGEE come from the germline V gene. The CDR3 has 12 residues. CDR3 loop: CASSVGNSPLHF. CDR3 DNA sequence: TGTGCCAGCAGCGTTGGCAATTCACCCCTCCACTTT.

The chain combines TRBV19 with TRBJ2-2; D is unclear. The CDR3 runs to 13 residues. V gave up 5 bases and J gave up 7 bases, with 11 bases separating them. Germline assignment: CDR1 LNHDA and CDR2 SQIVND (reference sequence). The CDR3 protein is CASSLLSIGELFF. As DNA, the CDR3 is TGTGCCAGTAGTCTATTGTCCATCGGGGAGCTGTTTTTT. Full variable domain (outside the CDR3, taken from reference TRBV19 and TRBJ2-2): DGGITQSPKYLFRKEGQNVTLSCEQNLNHDAMYWYRQDPGQGLRLIYYSQIVNDFQKGDIAEGYSVSREKKESFPLTVTSAQKNPTAFYLCASSLLSIGELFFGEGSRLTVL.

J is TRBJ2-1 and V is TRBV7-3; D is ambiguous. V gave up 1 base and J gave up 9 bases, with 13 bases separating them. CDR1 is SGHTA, CDR2 FQGTGA, per germline. This CDR3 has 14 amino acids. CDR3 amino acids: CASSLSDFPSEQFF. The CDR3 coding sequence is TGTGCCAGCAGCTTAAGTGATTTTCCTAGTGAGCAGTTCTTC.